A selection of T cell receptor beta chains follows, all from one sample in a study of blood T cell repertoires in COVID-19. The protocol was immunoSEQ multiplex PCR, while the TCRdb copy is restricted to in-frame clones and leaves out a portion. The data show roughly 300,000 clones, with around 81% seen just once and roughly 2.9% held by the top ten. Sequenced material: peripheral blood. Source of these receptors: a woman in her sixties or seventies with active or convalescent COVID-19. The CDR3 runs from the conserved cysteine through the conserved F or W. D genes are given only for firm matches. Size is omitted from some rows. Given values are once, few, many or a class for expanded clones.

d_call,clone_size,j_call,v_call,cdr3_nt,cdr3_aa
.,.,TRBJ2-7,TRBV4-1,TGCGCCAGCAGCCAAGACAGGGGTCTCTCCTACGAGCAGTACTTC,CASSQDRGLSYEQYF
.,few,TRBJ2-2,TRBV24-1,TGTGCCACCAGTGAAACTAGGGCAGGCGGGGAGCTGTTTTTT,CATSETRAGGELFF
TRBD1,.,TRBJ2-7,TRBV5-6,TGTGCCAGCAGCCGGACAGGGTTTAACCACGAGCAGTACTTC,CASSRTGFNHEQYF
TRBD1,.,TRBJ1-1,TRBV6-5,TGTGCCAGCAGTTGGGGACAGAGAAACACTGAAGCTTTCTTT,CASSWGQRNTEAFF
TRBD2,.,TRBJ2-1,TRBV19,TGTGCCAGTAGTATTAGTCGACTAGCGGGGTTACCCTACAATGAGCAGTTCTTC,CASSISRLAGLPYNEQFF
.,.,TRBJ2-3,TRBV27,TGTGCCAGCAACCCAGGGAATCTAGTGGATACGCAGTATTTT,CASNPGNLVDTQYF
TRBD2,.,TRBJ2-7,TRBV19,TGTGCCACCTCAACGGGGGGGTTCGGCGAGCAGTACTTC,CATSTGGFGEQYF
.,.,TRBJ2-7,TRBV4-2,TGTGCCAGCAGCCAATCCCTAGGGTGGGACAATTACGAGCAGTACTTC,CASSQSLGWDNYEQYF
TRBD2,.,TRBJ2-3,TRBV4-3,TGCGCCAGCAGCCTGGCACCGGGACTAGCGGGGGGACCCGTCACAGATACGCAGTATTTT,CASSLAPGLAGGPVTDTQYF
TRBD1,.,TRBJ2-7,TRBV5-6,TGTGCCAGCAGCTTGGTGGGACAGCCATCCTACGAGCAGTACTTC,CASSLVGQPSYEQYF
.,.,TRBJ1-6,TRBV7-2,TGTGCCAGCAGCTTAGTTCGGGGGATCTATAATTCACCCCTCCACTTT,CASSLVRGIYNSPLHF
TRBD1,few,TRBJ1-2,TRBV9,TGTGCCAGCAGCGTAGGTGGGACAGGGGACTATGGCTACACCTTC,CASSVGGTGDYGYTF
TRBD2,.,TRBJ2-7,TRBV2,TGTGCCAGCACTTCCGGGGGCCTAGCGGGGTCGGAGCAGTACTTC,CASTSGGLAGSEQYF
.,.,TRBJ1-1,TRBV5-1,TGCGCCAGCAGCTTGGCGGTAAGCGGGGGCACTGAAGCTTTCTTT,CASSLAVSGGTEAFF
.,few,TRBJ1-5,TRBV10-3,TGTGCCATCAGTGGGGAGGTCGGTCAGCCCCAGCATTTT,CAISGEVGQPQHF
TRBD1,few,TRBJ1-2,TRBV7-9,TGTGCCAGCAGCTTCGAACAGGGGGTATACTATGGCTACACCTTC,CASSFEQGVYYGYTF
.,.,TRBJ2-4,TRBV27,TGTGCCAGCAGGCTACAGCTAGCCAAAAACATTCAGTACTTC,CASRLQLAKNIQYF
TRBD1,.,TRBJ1-2,TRBV5-4,TGTGCCAGCTCCAGGGGGTGGACAGCTAACTATGGCTACACCTTC,CASSRGWTANYGYTF
.,.,TRBJ2-3,TRBV7-2,TGTGCCAGCAGCTCTACCTTAGATACGCAGTATTTT,CASSSTLDTQYF
.,once,TRBJ2-3,TRBV19,TGTGCCAGTAGGTCCTACCGGGTCAAATCCACAGATACGCAGTATTTT,CASRSYRVKSTDTQYF
.,once,TRBJ2-1,TRBV20-1,TGCAGTGCTAGTAGGGTAGGGACAAATGAGCAGTTCTTC,CSASRVGTNEQFF
TRBD1,once,TRBJ1-5,TRBV6-1,TGTGCCAGCAGTAGCTACAGGGGGCCCCAGCATTTT,CASSSYRGPQHF
TRBD2,.,TRBJ2-3,TRBV11-2,TGTGCCAGCAGCTTAGATGGCGGGGGGTCTAGCACAGATACGCAGTATTTT,CASSLDGGGSSTDTQYF
TRBD1,.,TRBJ2-7,TRBV5-1,TGCGCCAGCAGCTTGCGACAGGGGGGGCAGTTCGAGCAGTACTTC,CASSLRQGGQFEQYF
.,once,TRBJ2-7,TRBV10-3,TGTGCCATCAGTGAGTCGGGGGGAAGCTACGAGCAGTACTTC,CAISESGGSYEQYF
TRBD2,.,TRBJ2-3,TRBV6-1,TGTGCCAGCAGTGGTTCGCGGCGGGGGGCCAGCACAGATACGCAGTATTTT,CASSGSRRGASTDTQYF
.,.,TRBJ1-4,TRBV5-6,TGTGCCAGCAGCCCGGCGGCCGTAAATAATGAAAAACTGTTTTTT,CASSPAAVNNEKLFF
.,.,TRBJ1-1,TRBV27,TGTGCCAGCATGCGGGGTTTGAACACTGAAGCTTTCTTT,CASMRGLNTEAFF
.,once,TRBJ2-5,TRBV7-7,TGTGCCAGCAGCCCGCAAAGACTAGTGGAGACCCAGTACTTC,CASSPQRLVETQYF
.,.,TRBJ1-2,TRBV18,TGTGCCAGCTCACCCGCGGGGCCGGGTGGCTACACCTTC,CASSPAGPGGYTF
.,.,TRBJ1-6,TRBV7-3,TGTGCCAGCAGCGCGCAACCTTCGGATTCACCCCTCCACTTT,CASSAQPSDSPLHF
.,.,TRBJ1-2,TRBV12-3/TRBV12-4,TGTGCCAGTGGGCTCTCCACGACACATGGCTACACCTTC,CASGLSTTHGYTF
TRBD1,.,TRBJ1-4,TRBV7-8,TGTGCCAGCAGCTTTCTCGAACAGGGGGCAGGAGCAACTAATGAAAAACTGTTTTTT,CASSFLEQGAGATNEKLFF
.,.,TRBJ1-5,TRBV30,TGTGCCTGGAGTAACGGGAATCAGCCCCAGCATTTT,CAWSNGNQPQHF
TRBD1,.,TRBJ1-1,TRBV19,TGTGCCAGTGGGGGCCTCAGGGGGCGCGGAGCTTTCTTT,CASGGLRGRGAFF
.,once,TRBJ1-3,TRBV30,TGTGCTGGCGGGGGGCCTGGAAACACCATATATTTT,CAGGGPGNTIYF
.,.,TRBJ1-2,TRBV30,TGTGCCTGGAGTCCCTCCGGTGGAGGTTGGGGCTATGGCTACACCTTC,CAWSPSGGGWGYGYTF
TRBD2,.,TRBJ2-1,TRBV2,TGTGCCAGCAGTGAGTCGGGGGGCTCCTACAATGAGCAGTTCTTC,CASSESGGSYNEQFF
TRBD2,.,TRBJ2-7,TRBV7-6,TGTGCCAGCAGTTCAAGCGGGGACGCGGTGTACTTC,CASSSSGDAVYF
.,once,TRBJ2-4,TRBV30,TGTGCCTGGGGTATTAGGGGGACCAAAAACATTCAGTACTTC,CAWGIRGTKNIQYF
TRBD1,.,TRBJ1-6,TRBV2,TGTGCCAGCAGTGTACAGGGGGCGAGAAATTCACCCCTCCACTTT,CASSVQGARNSPLHF
.,.,TRBJ2-7,TRBV7-9,TGTGCCAGCAGCTTAGGAGGGAGCGAGCAGTACTTC,CASSLGGSEQYF
.,.,TRBJ1-1,TRBV7-8,TGTGCCAGCAGCTTATTTCGGGGGGAGGACACTGAAGCTTTCTTT,CASSLFRGEDTEAFF
.,once,TRBJ1-5,TRBV12-5,TGTGCTAGTGGTTTGGCGGGGGTTCAGCCCCAGCATTTT,CASGLAGVQPQHF
.,once,TRBJ1-1,TRBV6-6,TGTGCCAGCAGACCCACCCGAGAGAGTGCAGAAGCTTTCTTT,CASRPTRESAEAFF
TRBD1,.,TRBJ2-7,TRBV29-1,TGCAGCGTAGCCTCACAGGGGGACTACGAGCAGTACTTC,CSVASQGDYEQYF
.,.,TRBJ1-6,TRBV15,TGTGCCACCAGCAGAGATCAGGGAATGAATTCACCCCTCCACTTT,CATSRDQGMNSPLHF
.,.,TRBJ1-2,TRBV13,TGTGCCAGCAGCTCAGGGGAGCACTATGGCTACACCTTC,CASSSGEHYGYTF
.,once,TRBJ1-2,TRBV10-3,TGTGCCATCAGTGAGCGGAACAGGGACAATGGCTACACCTTC,CAISERNRDNGYTF
.,once,TRBJ1-2,TRBV29-1,TGCAGCGTTTTCCGGTCCTATGGCTACACCTTC,CSVFRSYGYTF
.,.,TRBJ2-3,TRBV3-1/TRBV3-2,TGTGCCAGCAGCCACGGACATAACGCAGATACGCAGTATTTT,CASSHGHNADTQYF
TRBD1,.,TRBJ2-3,TRBV5-6,TGTGCCAGCAGCTCCGGGACAGGGGTCAGAGATACGCAGTATTTT,CASSSGTGVRDTQYF
.,.,TRBJ1-3,TRBV7-8,TGTGCCAGCAGCTTACCAGGGAACACCATATATTTT,CASSLPGNTIYF